This TCR beta chain was recovered during a study of TIL therapy for anti-PD-1-resistant metastatic lung cancer. Study-wide findings and caveats: Many TIL product clones were absent from baseline tumor, suggesting clonal contraction.

Time point noted: pre-treatment sample, taken before nivolumab and TIL therapy. Most excised metastases sampled were pleural nodules or supraclavicular lymph nodes. As to this clone: The antigen remains unidentified.

The libraries were made with immunoSEQ v3. The table came from immunoSEQ multiplex PCR; TCRdb's copy has only in-frame clones and leaves some out. The data show 45,000 to 60,000 clones, roughly 70% seen once. Specimen: tumor tissue, collected at baseline. The receptor was isolated from a person between 25 and 80 years old with non-small cell lung cancer.

CDR3 region: CASSFGQTTNEKLFF. The CDR3 bases are TGTGCCAGTAGTTTCGGACAGACAACTAATGAAAAACTGTTTTTT. The rearrangement links TRBV19 to TRBJ1-4; possibly TRBD1 for D (6 bases). V was shortened by 5 bases and J by 0 bases, with 10 bases between the two germline ends. Germline V gives CDR1 LNHDA, CDR2 SQIVND (reference sequence). The length of the CDR3 is 15 residues.